This TCR beta chain was recovered during a study of radiotherapy plus CTLA-4 blockade in lung cancer. Each patient with chemo-refractory metastatic non-small-cell lung cancer was treated with focal radiation plus CTLA-4 blockade using ipilimumab. The protocol was immunoSEQ multiplex PCR, while the TCRdb copy is restricted to in-frame clones and leaves out a portion. In the table there are 55,000 to 65,000 clones, about 72% of which are singletons. V was clipped by 2 bases and J by 4 bases, with 15 bases between them. Germline V gene lookup returns CDR1 SGHTA and CDR2 FQGTGA. The CDR3 covers 15 residues.

The genes are TRBV7-3 and TRBJ2-7, with a possible D match to TRBD1 (6 bases). This specimen was peripheral blood, taken from a patient treated with radiotherapy plus ipilimumab. The clonotype was recovered from a human donor with non-small cell lung cancer who had a complete response to radiotherapy plus ipilimumab. As DNA, the CDR3 is TGTGCCAGCAGCTTACAACAGGGACCCGGTTACGAGCAGTACTTC. Protein sequence: CASSLQQGPGYEQYF.